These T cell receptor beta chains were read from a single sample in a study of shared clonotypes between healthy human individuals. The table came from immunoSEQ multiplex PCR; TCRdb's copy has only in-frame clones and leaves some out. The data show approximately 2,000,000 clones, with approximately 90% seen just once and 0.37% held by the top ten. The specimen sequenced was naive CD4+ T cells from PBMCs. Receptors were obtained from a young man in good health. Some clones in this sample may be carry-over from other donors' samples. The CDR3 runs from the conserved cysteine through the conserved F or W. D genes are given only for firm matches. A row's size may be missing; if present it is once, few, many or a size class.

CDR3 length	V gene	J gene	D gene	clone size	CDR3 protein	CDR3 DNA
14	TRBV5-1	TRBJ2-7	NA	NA	CASSLIPDPYEQYF	TGCGCCAGCAGCCTCATCCCAGACCCCTACGAGCAGTACTTC
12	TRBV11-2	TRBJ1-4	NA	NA	CASSLKGEKLFF	TGTGCCAGCAGCCTAAAGGGTGAAAAACTGTTTTTT
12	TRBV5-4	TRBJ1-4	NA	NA	CASSLGAEKLFF	TGTGCCAGCAGCTTGGGGGCTGAAAAACTGTTTTTT
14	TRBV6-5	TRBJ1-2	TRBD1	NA	CASKGQGIIYGYTF	TGTGCCAGCAAAGGACAGGGGATAATCTATGGCTACACCTTC
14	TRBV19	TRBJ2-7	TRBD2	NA	CASRSGAGNYEQYF	TGTGCCAGTAGGAGCGGGGCGGGAAACTACGAGCAGTACTTC
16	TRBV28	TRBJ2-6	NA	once	CATQGGSSSGANVLTF	TGTGCCACCCAAGGGGGTTCTAGCTCTGGGGCCAACGTCCTGACTTTC
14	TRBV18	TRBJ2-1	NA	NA	CASSLEYRFWEQFF	TGTGCCAGCTCACTCGAGTATAGGTTCTGGGAGCAGTTCTTC
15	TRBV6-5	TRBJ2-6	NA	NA	CASSYGSTGANVLTF	TGTGCCAGCAGTTACGGGAGTACTGGGGCCAACGTCCTGACTTTC
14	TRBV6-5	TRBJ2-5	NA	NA	CASSYPLLQETQYF	TGTGCCAGCAGTTATCCACTCCTGCAAGAGACCCAGTACTTC
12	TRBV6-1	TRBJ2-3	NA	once	CASSGSTDTQYF	TGTGCCAGCAGCGGGAGCACAGATACGCAGTATTTT
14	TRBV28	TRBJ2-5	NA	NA	CASSYRAGEETQYF	TGTGCCAGCTCCTACAGGGCCGGGGAAGAGACCCAGTACTTC
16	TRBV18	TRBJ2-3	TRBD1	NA	CASSPLRTGLGDTQYF	TGTGCCAGCTCACCGCTAAGGACAGGGTTGGGCGATACGCAGTATTTT
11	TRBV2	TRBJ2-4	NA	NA	CASRTGGIQYF	TGTGCCAGCCGGACTGGGGGCATTCAGTACTTC
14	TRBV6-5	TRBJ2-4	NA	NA	CASRPGTTKNIQYF	TGTGCCAGCAGGCCCGGGACCACCAAAAACATTCAGTACTTC